This T cell receptor beta chain came from a study of blood T cells in healthy people across ages. Using a J-beta primer mix together with a sample-barcoded 5' primer, a second PCR was run for roughly 7 to 12 cycles. TCRdb ran MiXCR on the 5' RACE reads and lists one entry per CDR3 protein. The profile shows around 1.5 million distinct CDR3 sequences, approximately 40% of them singletons. Every donor provided roughly 10 milliliters of peripheral blood. The germline CDR1 and CDR2 sequences are MNHEY and SMNVEV (reference sequence). The CDR3 runs to 15 residues. V lost 5 bases and J 3 bases, leaving 17 bases between the germline ends.

This sequence was found in a woman between 18 and 30 years old in good health. The rearrangement joins TRBV27 to TRBJ2-7; the D gene could be TRBD1 or TRBD2 (8 bases each). What was sequenced was blood. The CDR3 loop reads CASSRRTGTSYEQYF. CDR3 sequence (DNA): TGTGCCAGCAGTCGTCGGACAGGGACTAGCTACGAGCAGTACTTC.